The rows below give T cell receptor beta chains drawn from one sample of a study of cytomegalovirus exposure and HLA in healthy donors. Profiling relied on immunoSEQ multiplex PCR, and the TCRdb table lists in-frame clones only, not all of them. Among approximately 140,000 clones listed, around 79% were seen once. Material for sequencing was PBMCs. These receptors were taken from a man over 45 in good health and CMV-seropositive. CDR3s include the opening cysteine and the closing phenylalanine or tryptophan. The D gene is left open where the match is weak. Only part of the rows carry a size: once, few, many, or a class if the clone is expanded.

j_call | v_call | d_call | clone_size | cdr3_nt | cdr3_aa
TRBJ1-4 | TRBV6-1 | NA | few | TGTGCCAGCAGTTTTAACAGGGTGGCTGAAAAACTGTTTTTT | CASSFNRVAEKLFF
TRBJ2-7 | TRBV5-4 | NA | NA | TGTGCCAGCAGCTCGATGACAGGACCCAATGAAGACGAGCAGTACTTC | CASSSMTGPNEDEQYF
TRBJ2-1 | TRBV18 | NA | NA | TGTGCCAGCTCCTTACAGCCGGGCGGGTATGAGCAGTTCTTC | CASSLQPGGYEQFF
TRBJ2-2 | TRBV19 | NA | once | TGTGCCAGTAGTAGTATGTCGGGAATGGGCACCGGGGAGCTGTTTTTT | CASSSMSGMGTGELFF
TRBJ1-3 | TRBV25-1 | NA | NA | TGTGCCAGCAGTGCCCCGGGAAAGGGAAACACCATATATTTT | CASSAPGKGNTIYF
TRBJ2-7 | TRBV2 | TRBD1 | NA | TGTGCCAGCAGCAAGACAGGGATCCACGAGCAGTACTTC | CASSKTGIHEQYF
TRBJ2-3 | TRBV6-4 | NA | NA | TGTGCCAGCAGTGTAGGCAGGGGAAGCACAGATACGCAGTATTTT | CASSVGRGSTDTQYF
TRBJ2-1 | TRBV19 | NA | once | TGTGCCAGTACGGGAGAGGGCAAGCAGTTCTTC | CASTGEGKQFF
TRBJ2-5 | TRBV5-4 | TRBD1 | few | TGTGCCAGCAACCATTTAACAGGGGGCCGAGAGACCCAGTACTTC | CASNHLTGGRETQYF
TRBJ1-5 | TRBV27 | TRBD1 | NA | TGTGCCAGCAGGTCCCTCGGACAGGGGTATAGGAGCAATCAGCCCCAGCATTTT | CASRSLGQGYRSNQPQHF
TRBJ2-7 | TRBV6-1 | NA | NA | TGTGCCAGCAGTGAAGGGGTAGCCAACTACGAGCAGTACTTC | CASSEGVANYEQYF
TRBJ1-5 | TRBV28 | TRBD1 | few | TGTGCCAGCAGTTCAAGGGACAGGGGGAAGGTTCGGCGAGGCAATCAGCCCCAGCATTTT | CASSSRDRGKVRRGNQPQHF
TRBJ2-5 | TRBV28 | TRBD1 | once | TGTGCCAGCAGTTTACCGGGACAGGGTGGGGGGGAGACCCAGTACTTC | CASSLPGQGGGETQYF
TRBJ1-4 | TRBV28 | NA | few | TGTGCCAGCAGGGAGGCAACTAATGAAAAACTGTTTTTT | CASREATNEKLFF
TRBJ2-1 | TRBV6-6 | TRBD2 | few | TGTGCCAGCAGTTGGGTCAGAGCGGGAGGGAACAATGAGCAGTTCTTC | CASSWVRAGGNNEQFF
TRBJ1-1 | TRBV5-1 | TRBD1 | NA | TGCGCCAGCAGCCGCACAGGGGGCGTCACTGAAGCTTTCTTT | CASSRTGGVTEAFF
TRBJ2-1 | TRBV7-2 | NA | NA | TGTGCCAGCAGCTTCCCCCGCCCCGGTGAGCAGTTCTTC | CASSFPRPGEQFF
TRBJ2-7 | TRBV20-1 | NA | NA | TGCAGTGCTGGGCAGGGCTACGAGCAGTACTTC | CSAGQGYEQYF
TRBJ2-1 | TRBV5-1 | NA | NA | TGCGCCAGTACCTGGGGGGGCCCGAACAATGAGCAGTTCTTC | CASTWGGPNNEQFF
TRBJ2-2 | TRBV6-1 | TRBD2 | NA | TGTGCTAGCAGCCAAACCCAGCGGGACGGCGGGGAGCTGTTTTTT | CASSQTQRDGGELFF
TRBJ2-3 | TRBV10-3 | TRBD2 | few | TGTGCCATCAGTGAGCCCTCCGGGCGGGAGGCCTTCTCCCGTATCACAGATACGCAGTATTTT | CAISEPSGREAFSRITDTQYF
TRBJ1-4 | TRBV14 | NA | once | TGTGCCAGCAGCCAGGGGACTGTGTCTAATGAAAAACTGTTTTTT | CASSQGTVSNEKLFF
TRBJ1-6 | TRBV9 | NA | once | TGTGCCAGCACCCGCACTCATAATTCACCCCTCCACTTT | CASTRTHNSPLHF
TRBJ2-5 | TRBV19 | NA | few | TGTGCCAGTATGGAACAGGGCCAAGAGACCCAGTACTTC | CASMEQGQETQYF
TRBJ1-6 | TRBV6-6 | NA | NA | TGTGCCAGCAGACAACAGGTTACCTATAATTCACCCCTCCACTTT | CASRQQVTYNSPLHF
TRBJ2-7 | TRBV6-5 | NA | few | TGTGCCAGCAGTTACTCTAGCGGAGGCTCCTACGAGCAGTACTTC | CASSYSSGGSYEQYF
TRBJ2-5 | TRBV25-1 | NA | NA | TGTGCCAGCGAGGACACCTTGGTCGAGACCCAGTACTTC | CASEDTLVETQYF
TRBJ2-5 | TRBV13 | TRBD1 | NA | TGTGCCAGCAGCTGGTATAAGGACAGGGTCCATCAAGAGACCCAGTACTTC | CASSWYKDRVHQETQYF
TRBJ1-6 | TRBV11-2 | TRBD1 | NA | TGTGCCAGCAGCCCCCGACCGGGACAGCATAATTCACCCCTCCACTTT | CASSPRPGQHNSPLHF
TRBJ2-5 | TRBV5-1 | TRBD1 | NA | TGCGCCAGCAGCGAAGTGACAGGGGGCCAAGAGACCCAGTACTTC | CASSEVTGGQETQYF
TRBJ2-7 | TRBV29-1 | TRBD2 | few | TGCAGCGTTGAAGGAGGACTAGCGGGACGCTCCTACGAGCAGTACTTC | CSVEGGLAGRSYEQYF
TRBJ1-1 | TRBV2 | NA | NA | TGTGCCAGCAGTGCCCAGGTGTACTTT | CASSAQVYF
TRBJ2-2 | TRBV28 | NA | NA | TGTGCCAGCAGTCCACAGCGGGCTAACACCGGGGAGCTGTTTTTT | CASSPQRANTGELFF
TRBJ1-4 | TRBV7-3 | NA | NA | TGTGCCGGCAGCTTAACGGGCAGGGAGGATGAAAAACTGTTTTTT | CAGSLTGREDEKLFF
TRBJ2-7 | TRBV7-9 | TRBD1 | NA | TGTGCCAGCAGTAACAGGGGGAGCTCCTACGAGCAGTACTTC | CASSNRGSSYEQYF
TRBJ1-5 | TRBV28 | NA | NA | TGTGCCAGCAGTCCGAGTCGAACAGGGATCATTCAGCCCCAGCATTTT | CASSPSRTGIIQPQHF
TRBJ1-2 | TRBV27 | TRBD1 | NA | TGTGCCAGCAGTTCCTGGGGACAGGACTCATATGGCTACACCTTC | CASSSWGQDSYGYTF
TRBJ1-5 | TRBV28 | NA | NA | TGTGCCAGCAGTGCATACTTAAGCAATCAGCCCCAGCATTTT | CASSAYLSNQPQHF
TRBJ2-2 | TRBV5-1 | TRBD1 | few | TGCGCCAGCAGCAAGACAGGGGCGGTTCCCGGGGAGCTGTTTTTT | CASSKTGAVPGELFF
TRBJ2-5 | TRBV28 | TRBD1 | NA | TGTGCCAGCAGTTTAGGGACAGGGAAGGGTGGCCAAGAGACCCAGTACTTC | CASSLGTGKGGQETQYF
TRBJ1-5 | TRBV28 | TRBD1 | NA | TGTGCCAGCAGTTTGTCAACCCGGGACAGGCGCAATCAGCCCCAGCATTTT | CASSLSTRDRRNQPQHF
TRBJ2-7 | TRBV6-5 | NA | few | TGTGCCAGCAGGCTGACTCTACTATCTCTCTACGAGCAGTACTTC | CASRLTLLSLYEQYF
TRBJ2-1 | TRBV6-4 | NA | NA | TGTGCCAGCAGTGACTCTTTCGGGAGCTCCAATGAGCAGTTCTTC | CASSDSFGSSNEQFF
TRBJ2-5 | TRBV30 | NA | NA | TGTGCCTGGAGTCTCAAGGGAGGGGGGCATGAGACCCAGTACTTC | CAWSLKGGGHETQYF
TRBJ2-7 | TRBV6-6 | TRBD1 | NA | TGTGCCAGCAGTTCCGGGACAGGGTTCGCCGAGCAGTACTTC | CASSSGTGFAEQYF
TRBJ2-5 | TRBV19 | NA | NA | TGTGCCAGTAGTATGAGTTACCGAGAGACCCAGTACTTC | CASSMSYRETQYF
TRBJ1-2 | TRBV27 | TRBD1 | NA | TGTGCCAGCAGTTTAACCGGGACAGGGGGGATTTATGGCTACACCTTC | CASSLTGTGGIYGYTF
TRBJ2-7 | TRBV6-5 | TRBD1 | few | TGTGCCAGCAGTGGCGACAGGGTAGGCGAGCAGTACTTC | CASSGDRVGEQYF
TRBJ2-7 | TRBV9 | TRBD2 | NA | TGTGCCAGCAGCGTAGGAGGAGCGGGAGGGATGGGCGAGCAGTACTTC | CASSVGGAGGMGEQYF
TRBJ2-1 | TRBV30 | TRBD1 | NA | TGTGCCTGGAGTACCGGGACAGGGGGAATCAATGAGCAGTTCTTC | CAWSTGTGGINEQFF